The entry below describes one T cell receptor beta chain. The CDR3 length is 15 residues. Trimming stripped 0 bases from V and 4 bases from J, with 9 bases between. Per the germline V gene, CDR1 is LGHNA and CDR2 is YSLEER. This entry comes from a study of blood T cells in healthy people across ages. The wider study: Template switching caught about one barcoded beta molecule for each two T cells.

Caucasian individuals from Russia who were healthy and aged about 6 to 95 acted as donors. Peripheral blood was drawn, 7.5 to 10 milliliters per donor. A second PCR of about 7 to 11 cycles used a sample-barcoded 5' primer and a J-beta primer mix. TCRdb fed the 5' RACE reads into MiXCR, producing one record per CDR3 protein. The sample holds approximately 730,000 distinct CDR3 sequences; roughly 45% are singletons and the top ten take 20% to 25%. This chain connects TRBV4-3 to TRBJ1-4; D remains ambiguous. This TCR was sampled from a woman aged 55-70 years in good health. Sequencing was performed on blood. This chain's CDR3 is CASSQEVRRNEKLFF. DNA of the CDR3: TGCGCCAGCAGCCAAGAAGTGCGACGTAATGAAAAACTGTTTTTT.